This T cell receptor beta chain derives from a study of T cells after yellow fever vaccination. Overall study findings and caveats: CD4 and CD8 compartments shared a small share of clonotypes.

Germline values: CDR1 LGHNA, CDR2 YSLEER. This CDR3 contains 14 residues. V was clipped by 2 bases and J by 10 bases, with 17 bases between them. By 5'RACE template switching, TCR cDNA was produced, with a universal primer site and UMIs added in the process. TCRdb recomputed calls from the 5' RACE reads with MiXCR, one row per CDR3 protein. The data show under 200,000 distinct CDR3 sequences, about 7% seen once. This clonotype was counted a few times. Its antigen is not known. The clonotype was recovered from a man younger than 35 who received the YFV17D yellow fever vaccine. The source was CD4+ T cells sorted from PBMCs, collected 4 to 5 days after the first yellow fever vaccination. The chain couples TRBV4-3 to TRBJ1-2; D is uncertain. CDR3 sequence reads: CASSQRYALESYTF. CDR3 coding DNA: TGCGCCAGCAGCCAAAGGTATGCTTTGGAGTCCTACACCTTC.